The T cell receptor beta chain described here comes from a study of T-cell memory formation after mild COVID-19. 5'RACE, which relied on constant-segment primers, yielded TCR alpha and TCR beta cDNA libraries carrying sample barcodes and UMIs. TCRdb called the 5' RACE reads again in MiXCR, with one record for every CDR3 protein. The repertoire includes approximately 150,000 distinct CDR3 sequences, 6% to 6.5% of them detected once, and just over 2% sits in the top ten. General observations from the study: Researchers report contracting CD4+ clones mostly in CM and EM, with CD8+ clones in EMRA. Clones that contracted from day 15 to 85 had balanced CD4/CD8; later expanders were CD4+ biased. There were some responding clones in pre-infection memory, which suggested that cross-reactive memory had joined.

The CDR3 is 16 residues long. Per the germline V gene, CDR1 is SGHVS and CDR2 is FQNEAQ. V shed 4 bases and J 5 bases; nucleotides not matched to a gene: 9. This clonotype was observed at least ten times. The antigen remains unidentified. J is TRBJ2-5 and V is TRBV7-8; 11 nucleotides agree with TRBD2. This sequence was found in an adult woman who had mild COVID-19 (a few samples of this study predate the infection). Cell type and time point are not known. Sequencing used PBMCs or a T cell subset sorted from them (not recorded which). The CDR3 loop reads CASSYLLAGVRETQYF. In DNA, the CDR3 is TGTGCCAGCAGCTACCTACTAGCGGGAGTACGGGAGACCCAGTACTTC. The variable domain in full, completed from reference TRBV7-8 and TRBJ2-5, reads GAGVSQSPRYKVAKRGQDVALRCDPISGHVSLFWYQQALGQGPEFLTYFQNEAQLDKSGLPSDRFFAERPEGSVSTLKIQRTQQEDSAVYLCASSYLLAGVRETQYFGPGTRLLVL.